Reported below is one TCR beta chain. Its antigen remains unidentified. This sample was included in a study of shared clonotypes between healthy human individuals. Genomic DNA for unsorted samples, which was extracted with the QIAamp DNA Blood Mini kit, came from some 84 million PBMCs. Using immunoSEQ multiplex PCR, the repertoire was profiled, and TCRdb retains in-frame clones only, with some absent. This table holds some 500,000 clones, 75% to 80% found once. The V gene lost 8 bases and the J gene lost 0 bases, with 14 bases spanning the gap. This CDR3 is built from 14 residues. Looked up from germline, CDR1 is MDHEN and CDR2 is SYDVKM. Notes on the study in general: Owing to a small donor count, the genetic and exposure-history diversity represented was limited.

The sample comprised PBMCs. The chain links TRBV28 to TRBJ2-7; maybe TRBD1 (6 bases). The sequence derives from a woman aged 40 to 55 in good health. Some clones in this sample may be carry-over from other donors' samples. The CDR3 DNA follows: TGTGCCAGCTTCTCCCGGACAGTCTCCTACGAGCAGTACTTC. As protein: CASFSRTVSYEQYF.